The 6 T cell receptor beta chains reported below all come from one sample, sequenced in a study of blood T cell repertoires in COVID-19. Here immunoSEQ multiplex PCR was the method, and the copy in TCRdb shows in-frame clones only, minus some. The sample yields around 290,000 clones, roughly 90% seen once. The sequenced material came from peripheral blood. Every receptor here comes from a man aged 40-55 years with acute or convalescent COVID-19.

The rearrangement uses TRBV10-3 and TRBJ2-3, with 16 bases lining up with TRBD2. This CDR3 has 14 residues. CDR1 and CDR2 (germline): ENHRY, SYGVKD. Trimming removed 8 bases from V and 7 bases from J; junction bases left unmatched: 3. This CDR3 reads CAIGTSGGVNTQYF. Written as DNA, the CDR3 is TGTGCCATCGGGACTAGCGGGGGGGTAAATACGCAGTATTTT.

The J gene is TRBJ1-1, the V gene TRBV5-1; D remains ambiguous. The CDR3 length is 13 residues. V was trimmed by 2 bases and J by 5 bases, leaving 10 bases between them. Germline-derived CDR1 and CDR2 are SGHRS and YFSETQ. CDR3 residues: CASSFNAGTEAFF. The CDR3 nucleotides are TGCGCCAGCAGCTTTAACGCCGGGACTGAAGCTTTCTTT.

The chain couples TRBV28 to TRBJ1-1; D not resolved. The V gene lost 5 bases and the J gene lost 0 bases, with 7 bases spanning the gap. Germline V gene lookup returns CDR1 MDHEN and CDR2 SYDVKM. This CDR3 spans 13 amino acids. The CDR3 region has the DNA TGTGCCAGCAGTCCCACTATGAACACTGAAGCTTTCTTT. Amino acids: CASSPTMNTEAFF.

This chain links TRBV27 with TRBJ2-5; TRBD1 matches 8 bases. This CDR3 region has 16 residues. Losses at the gene ends were 3 bases for V and 3 bases for J; bases not matched to a gene: 9. In germline, CDR1 is MNHEY, CDR2 SMNVEV (reference sequence). The CDR3 sequence: CASSFGLIQGEETQYF. CDR3 DNA: TGTGCCAGCAGTTTTGGGCTGATACAGGGGGAAGAGACCCAGTACTTC.

The genes are TRBV2 and TRBJ2-7; 10 bases align to TRBD1. Unmatched junction bases numbered 5, after V lost 7 bases and J lost 2 bases. The CDR3 runs to 14 residues. Per the germline V gene, CDR1 is SNHLY and CDR2 is FYNNEI. The CDR3 here is CASNWGQGPYEQYF. The CDR3 DNA is TGTGCCAGCAATTGGGGACAGGGGCCCTACGAGCAGTACTTC.

The chain links TRBV2 to TRBJ1-6; TRBD1 is a possible D gene (6 bases). Trimming removed 3 bases at V and 7 bases at J, with 16 bases between. This CDR3 is 16 amino acids long. CDR1 and CDR2 (germline): SNHLY, FYNNEI. The CDR3 sequence is CASSDNPWQGNSPLHF. In DNA form, the CDR3 reads TGTGCCAGCAGTGATAATCCGTGGCAGGGGAATTCACCCCTCCACTTT.